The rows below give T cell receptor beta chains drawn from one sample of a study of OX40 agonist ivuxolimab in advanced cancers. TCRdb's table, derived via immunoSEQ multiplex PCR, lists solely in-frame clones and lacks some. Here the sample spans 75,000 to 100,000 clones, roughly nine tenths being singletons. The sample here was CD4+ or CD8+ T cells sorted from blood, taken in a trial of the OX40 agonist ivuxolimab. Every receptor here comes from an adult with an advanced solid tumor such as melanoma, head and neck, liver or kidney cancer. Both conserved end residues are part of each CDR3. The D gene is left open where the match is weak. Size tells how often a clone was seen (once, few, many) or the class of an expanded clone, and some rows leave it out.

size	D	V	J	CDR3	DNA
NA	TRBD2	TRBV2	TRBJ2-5	CASSGPGGALQETQYF	TGTGCCAGCAGTGGGCCCGGGGGGGCCCTCCAAGAGACCCAGTACTTC
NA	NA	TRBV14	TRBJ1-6	CASSPGRPSSPLHF	TGTGCCAGCAGCCCAGGGCGTCCCAGCTCACCCCTCCACTTT
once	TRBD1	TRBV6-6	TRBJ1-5	CASSSATGEISVQHF	TGTGCCAGCAGTTCGGCGACAGGGGAAATTTCGGTCCAGCATTTT
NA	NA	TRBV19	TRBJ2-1	CASSIGPFFNEQFF	TGTGCCAGTAGTATCGGACCGTTTTTCAATGAGCAGTTCTTC
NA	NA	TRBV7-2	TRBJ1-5	CASSLAGGINQPQHF	TGTGCCAGCAGCTTAGCCGGGGGGATCAATCAGCCCCAGCATTTT
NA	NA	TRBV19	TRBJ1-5	CASRDSNQPQHF	TGTGCCAGTAGGGATAGCAATCAGCCCCAGCATTTT
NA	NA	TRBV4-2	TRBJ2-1	CASSQDFRALTSYNEQFF	TGTGCCAGCAGCCAAGATTTCCGGGCCCTTACCTCATACAATGAGCAGTTCTTC
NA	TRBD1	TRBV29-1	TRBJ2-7	CSVGTDEQYF	TGCAGCGTGGGGACAGACGAGCAGTACTTC
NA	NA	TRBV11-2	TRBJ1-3	CASSPRWGGANTIYF	TGTGCCAGCAGCCCCCGTTGGGGGGGGGCAAACACCATATATTTT
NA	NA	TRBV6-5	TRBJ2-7	CASSRSSQNYEQYF	TGTGCCAGCAGTCGGTCTTCACAAAACTACGAGCAGTACTTC
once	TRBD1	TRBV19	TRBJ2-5	CASSIDIPGQGQETQYF	TGTGCCAGTAGTATAGATATTCCGGGACAGGGCCAAGAGACCCAGTACTTC
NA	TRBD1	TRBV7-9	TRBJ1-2	CASSSDRASLNYGYTF	TGTGCCAGCAGCTCGGACAGGGCCTCGCTTAACTATGGCTACACCTTC
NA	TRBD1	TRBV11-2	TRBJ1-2	CASSLPGQGGYGYTF	TGTGCCAGCAGCTTACCGGGACAGGGGGGCTATGGCTACACCTTC
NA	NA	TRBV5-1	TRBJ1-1	CASSSGVFNTEAFF	TGCGCCAGCAGCTCAGGCGTTTTTAACACTGAAGCTTTCTTT
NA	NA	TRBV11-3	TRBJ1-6	CASSLDQGGSSYNSPLHF	TGTGCCAGCAGCTTAGATCAAGGGGGTAGCTCCTATAATTCACCCCTCCACTTT
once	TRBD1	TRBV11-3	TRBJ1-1	CASRSQPGQGLYTEAFF	TGTGCCAGCAGATCTCAACCGGGACAGGGGTTATACACTGAAGCTTTCTTT
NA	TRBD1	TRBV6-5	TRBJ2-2	CASSYQTGGRTGELFF	TGTGCCAGCAGTTACCAAACAGGGGGCCGGACCGGGGAGCTGTTTTTT
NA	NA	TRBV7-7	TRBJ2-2	CASSLALTGELFF	TGTGCTAGCAGCTTAGCGCTCACCGGGGAGCTGTTTTTT
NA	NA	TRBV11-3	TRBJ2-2	CASSTSGTGELFF	TGTGCCAGCAGTACTAGTGGCACCGGGGAGCTGTTTTTT
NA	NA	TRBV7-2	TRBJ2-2	CASSPPGGGTGELFF	TGTGCCAGCAGCCCCCCAGGGGGGGGAACCGGGGAGCTGTTTTTT
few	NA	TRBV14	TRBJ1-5	CASSLRDQPQHF	TGTGCCAGCAGTCTCAGAGATCAGCCCCAGCATTTT
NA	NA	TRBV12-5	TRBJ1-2	CASGLVIRGRGFGGYTF	TGTGCTAGTGGTTTGGTGATACGGGGTAGGGGCTTTGGAGGCTACACCTTC
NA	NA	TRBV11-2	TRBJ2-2	CASSPPPSVNTGELFF	TGTGCCAGCAGCCCCCCTCCTAGCGTGAACACCGGGGAGCTGTTTTTT
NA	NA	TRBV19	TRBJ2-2	CASSILGGQRRFGELFF	TGTGCCAGTAGTATACTCGGTGGACAGCGACGGTTCGGGGAGCTGTTTTTT
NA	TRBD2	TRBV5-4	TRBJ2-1	CASSSVAGEQFF	TGTGCCAGCAGCTCTGTAGCGGGGGAGCAGTTCTTC
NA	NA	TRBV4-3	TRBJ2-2	CASFCRGLTNTGELFF	TGCGCCAGCTTTTGCCGGGGCCTAACGAACACCGGGGAGCTGTTTTTT
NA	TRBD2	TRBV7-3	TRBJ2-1	CASSPGPLAGGYNEQFF	TGTGCCAGCAGCCCAGGGCCACTAGCGGGAGGGTACAATGAGCAGTTCTTC
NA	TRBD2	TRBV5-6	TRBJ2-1	CASSLAHSGGQDEQFF	TGTGCCAGCAGCTTGGCCCATAGCGGGGGTCAAGATGAGCAGTTCTTC
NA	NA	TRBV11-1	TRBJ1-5	CASSPYRDQPQHF	TGTGCCAGCAGCCCCTACCGGGATCAGCCCCAGCATTTT
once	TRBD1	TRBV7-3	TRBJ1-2	CASSLSGQGFGYTF	TGTGCCAGCAGCTTAAGCGGACAGGGGTTTGGCTACACCTTC
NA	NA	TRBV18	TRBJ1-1	CASSQGQNTEAFF	TGTGCCAGCTCTCAAGGACAGAACACTGAAGCTTTCTTT
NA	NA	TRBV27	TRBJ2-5	CASSLRSGGQETQYF	TGTGCCAGCAGTTTAAGGTCAGGGGGGCAAGAGACCCAGTACTTC
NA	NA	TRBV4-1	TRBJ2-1	CASSQYSDYNEQFF	TGCGCCAGCAGCCAATATTCCGATTACAATGAGCAGTTCTTC
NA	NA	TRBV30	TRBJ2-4	CAWSTLTDLAKNIQYF	TGTGCCTGGAGCACCCTGACAGATCTAGCCAAAAACATTCAGTACTTC
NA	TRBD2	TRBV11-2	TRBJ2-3	CASSSIGGRWTDTQYF	TGTGCCAGCAGCTCGATCGGCGGGAGATGGACAGATACGCAGTATTTT
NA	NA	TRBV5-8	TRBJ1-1	CASSRQYTEAFF	TGTGCCAGCAGCCGACAGTACACTGAAGCTTTCTTT
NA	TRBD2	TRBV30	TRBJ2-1	CAWSGVAGNEQFF	TGTGCCTGGAGTGGGGTAGCGGGCAATGAGCAGTTCTTC
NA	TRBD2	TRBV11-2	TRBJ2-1	CASSPRLAGVYNEQFF	TGTGCCAGCAGCCCCCGACTAGCGGGAGTGTACAATGAGCAGTTCTTC
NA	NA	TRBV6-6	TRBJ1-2	CASSNEGRGYGYTF	TGTGCCAGCAGTAACGAAGGGAGGGGCTATGGCTACACCTTC